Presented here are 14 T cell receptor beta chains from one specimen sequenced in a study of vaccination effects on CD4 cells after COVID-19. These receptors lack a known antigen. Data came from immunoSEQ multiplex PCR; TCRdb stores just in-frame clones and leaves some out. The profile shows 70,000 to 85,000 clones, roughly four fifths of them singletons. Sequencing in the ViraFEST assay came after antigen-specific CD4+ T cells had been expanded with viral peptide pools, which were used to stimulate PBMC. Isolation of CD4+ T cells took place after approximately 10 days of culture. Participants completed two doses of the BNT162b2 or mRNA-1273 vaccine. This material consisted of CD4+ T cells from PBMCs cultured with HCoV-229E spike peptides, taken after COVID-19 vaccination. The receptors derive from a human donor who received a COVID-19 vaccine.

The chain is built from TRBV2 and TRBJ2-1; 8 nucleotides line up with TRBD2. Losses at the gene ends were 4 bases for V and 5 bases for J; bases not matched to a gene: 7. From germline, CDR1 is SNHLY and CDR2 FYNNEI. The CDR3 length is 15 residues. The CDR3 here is CASSVTSGGHNEQFF. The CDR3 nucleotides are TGTGCCAGCAGTGTGACCAGCGGGGGACACAATGAGCAGTTCTTC.

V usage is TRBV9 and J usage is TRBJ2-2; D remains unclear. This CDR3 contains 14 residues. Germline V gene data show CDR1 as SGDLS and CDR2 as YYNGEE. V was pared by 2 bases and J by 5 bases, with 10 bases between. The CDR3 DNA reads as TGTGCCAGCAGCGTGGGTCCCGGAACCGGGGAGCTGTTTTTT. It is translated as CASSVGPGTGELFF.

The CDR3 protein is CASSLAGDLNTEAFF. CDR3 DNA sequence: TGTGCCAGCAGCTTGGCCGGGGATTTGAACACTGAAGCTTTCTTT. This chain uses TRBV5-5 with TRBJ1-1, with D hard to call. Per the germline V gene, CDR1 is SGHKS and CDR2 is YYEKEE (reference sequence). V was pared by 0 bases and J by 0 bases, with 9 bases between. This CDR3 has 15 amino acids.

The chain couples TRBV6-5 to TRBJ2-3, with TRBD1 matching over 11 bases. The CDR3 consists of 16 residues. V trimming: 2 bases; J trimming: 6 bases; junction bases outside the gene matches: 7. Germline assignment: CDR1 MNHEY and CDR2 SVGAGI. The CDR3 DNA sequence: TGTGCCAGCAGTTACAGGGGGACAGGGGGGGTGGATACGCAGTATTTT. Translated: CASSYRGTGGVDTQYF.

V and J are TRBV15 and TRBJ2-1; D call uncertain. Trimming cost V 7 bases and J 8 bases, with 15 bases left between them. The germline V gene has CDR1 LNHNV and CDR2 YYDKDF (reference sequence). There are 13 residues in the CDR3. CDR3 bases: TGTGCCACCACGTGGGGTCCGGTCGATGAGCAGTTCTTC. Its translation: CATTWGPVDEQFF. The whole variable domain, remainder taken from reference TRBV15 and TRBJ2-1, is DAMVIQNPRYQVTQFGKPVTLSCSQTLNHNVMYWYQQKSSQAPKLLFHYYDKDFNNEADTPDNFQSRRPNTSFCFLDIRSPGLGDTAMYLCATTWGPVDEQFFGPGTRLTVL.

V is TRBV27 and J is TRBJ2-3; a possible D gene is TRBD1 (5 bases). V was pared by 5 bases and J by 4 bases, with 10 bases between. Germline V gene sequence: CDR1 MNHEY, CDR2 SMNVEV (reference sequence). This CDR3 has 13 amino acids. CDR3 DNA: TGTGCCAGCAGTAGGCTCAGGGCAGATACGCAGTATTTT. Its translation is CASSRLRADTQYF.

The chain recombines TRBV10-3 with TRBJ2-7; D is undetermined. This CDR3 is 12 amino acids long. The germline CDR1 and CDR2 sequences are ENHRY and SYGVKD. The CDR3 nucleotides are TGTGCTCCCAATCCGGCTCAAGGGGAGCAGTACGTC. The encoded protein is CAPNPAQGEQYV.

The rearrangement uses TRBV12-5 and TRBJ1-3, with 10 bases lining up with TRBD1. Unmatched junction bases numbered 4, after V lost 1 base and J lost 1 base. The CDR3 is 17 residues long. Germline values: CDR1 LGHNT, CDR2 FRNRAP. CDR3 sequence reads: CASGLGQGAGSGNTIYF. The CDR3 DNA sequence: TGTGCTAGTGGTTTGGGACAGGGGGCAGGATCTGGAAACACCATATATTTT. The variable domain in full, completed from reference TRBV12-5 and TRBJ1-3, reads DARVTQTPRHKVTEMGQEVTMRCQPILGHNTVFWYRQTMMQGLELLAYFRNRAPLDDSGMPKDRFSAEMPDATLATLKIQPSEPRDSAVYFCASGLGQGAGSGNTIYFGEGSWLTVV.

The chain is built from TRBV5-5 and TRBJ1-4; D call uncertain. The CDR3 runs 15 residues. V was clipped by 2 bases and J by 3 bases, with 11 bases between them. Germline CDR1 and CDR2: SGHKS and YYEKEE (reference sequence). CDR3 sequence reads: CASSFRVLANEKLFF. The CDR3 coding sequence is TGTGCCAGCAGCTTTAGGGTTCTGGCTAATGAAAAACTGTTTTTT.

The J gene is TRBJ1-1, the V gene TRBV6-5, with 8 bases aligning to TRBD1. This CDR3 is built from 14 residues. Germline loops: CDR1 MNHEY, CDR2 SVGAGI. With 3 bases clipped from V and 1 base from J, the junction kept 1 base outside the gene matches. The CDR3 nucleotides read TGTGCCAGCAGTTATGACAGGGGGAACACTGAAGCTTTCTTT. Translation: CASSYDRGNTEAFF.

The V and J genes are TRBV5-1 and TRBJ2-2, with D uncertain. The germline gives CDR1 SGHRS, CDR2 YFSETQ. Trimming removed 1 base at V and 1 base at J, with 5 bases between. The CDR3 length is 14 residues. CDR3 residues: CASSLLGNTGELFF. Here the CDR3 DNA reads TGCGCCAGCAGCTTGTTGGGGAACACCGGGGAGCTGTTTTTT.

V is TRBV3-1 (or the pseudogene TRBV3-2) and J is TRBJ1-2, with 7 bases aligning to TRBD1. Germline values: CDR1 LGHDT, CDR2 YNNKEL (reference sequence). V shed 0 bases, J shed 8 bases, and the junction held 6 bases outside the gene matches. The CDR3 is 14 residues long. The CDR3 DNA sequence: TGTGCCAGCAGCCAAGAGGGGACAGTAAGGGGCTACACCTTC. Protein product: CASSQEGTVRGYTF.

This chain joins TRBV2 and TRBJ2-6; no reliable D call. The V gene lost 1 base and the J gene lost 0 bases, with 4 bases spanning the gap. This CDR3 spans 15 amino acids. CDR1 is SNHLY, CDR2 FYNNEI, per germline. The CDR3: CASSEVSSGANVLTF. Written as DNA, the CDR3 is TGTGCCAGCAGTGAAGTGTCCTCTGGGGCCAACGTCCTGACTTTC. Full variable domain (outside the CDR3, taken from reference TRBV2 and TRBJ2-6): EPEVTQTPSHQVTQMGQEVILRCVPISNHLYFYWYRQILGQKVEFLVSFYNNEISEKSEIFDDQFSVERPDGSNFTLKIRSTKLEDSAMYFCASSEVSSGANVLTFGAGSRLTVL.

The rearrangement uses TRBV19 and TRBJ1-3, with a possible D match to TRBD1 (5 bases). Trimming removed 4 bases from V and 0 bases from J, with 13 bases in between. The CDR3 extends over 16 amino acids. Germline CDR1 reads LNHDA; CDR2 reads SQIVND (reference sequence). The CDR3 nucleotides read TGTGCCAGTAGTACCAGGGCAGCGAACTCTGGAAACACCATATATTTT. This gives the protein CASSTRAANSGNTIYF.